This is a list of T cell receptor beta chains from one sample in a study of beta chain features in type 1 diabetes. Sequencing was performed with immunoSEQ multiplex PCR; in TCRdb, only in-frame clones are kept and a portion is missing. The profile covers 630,000 or so clones, with about an eighth appearing a single time and around 0.04% taken by the ten largest. The sample was naive CD4+ T cells from blood. Receptors originate from a young man with type 1 diabetes. The CDR3 runs from the conserved cysteine through the conserved F or W. Fields, in order: clone size, J gene, D gene, V gene, CDR3 protein, CDR3 DNA. D genes are given only for firm matches. Clone size appears in some rows only: once, few, many, or a class for an expanded clone.

size: -
J: TRBJ1-2
D: -
V: TRBV30
CDR3: CAWMAGEVGYGYTF
DNA: TGTGCCTGGATGGCAGGGGAAGTCGGCTATGGCTACACCTTC

size: -
J: TRBJ2-7
D: TRBD1
V: TRBV6-5
CDR3: CASSYSGQGVYEQYF
DNA: TGTGCCAGCAGTTACTCGGGACAGGGGGTCTACGAGCAGTACTTC

size: -
J: TRBJ2-3
D: -
V: TRBV7-2
CDR3: CASSLGGAAHTQYF
DNA: TGTGCCAGCAGCTTAGGAGGGGCCGCCCATACGCAGTATTTT

size: -
J: TRBJ1-4
D: -
V: TRBV2
CDR3: CASSEEASTNEKLFF
DNA: TGTGCCAGCAGTGAAGAGGCGTCAACTAATGAAAAACTGTTTTTT

size: few
J: TRBJ2-1
D: TRBD1
V: TRBV28
CDR3: CASLGGDRYNEQFF
DNA: TGTGCCTCCCTAGGTGGGGACAGATACAATGAGCAGTTCTTC

size: -
J: TRBJ1-1
D: -
V: TRBV23-1
CDR3: CASSQSAGPSEAFF
DNA: TGCGCCAGCAGTCAATCAGCAGGGCCCTCTGAAGCTTTCTTT

size: -
J: TRBJ1-5
D: -
V: TRBV2
CDR3: CASSDKASNQPQHF
DNA: TGTGCCAGCAGTGATAAGGCTAGCAATCAGCCCCAGCATTTT

size: few
J: TRBJ2-2
D: TRBD1
V: TRBV29-1
CDR3: CSVGWKDRWNTGELFF
DNA: TGCAGCGTTGGATGGAAGGACAGGTGGAACACCGGGGAGCTGTTTTTT

size: -
J: TRBJ2-5
D: -
V: TRBV11-1
CDR3: CASSLRGQETQYF
DNA: TGTGCCAGCAGCTTACGTGGCCAAGAGACCCAGTACTTC

size: few
J: TRBJ2-7
D: TRBD1
V: TRBV19
CDR3: CASRPGQGVYEQYF
DNA: TGTGCCAGTAGACCCGGACAGGGAGTATACGAGCAGTACTTC

size: -
J: TRBJ2-7
D: -
V: TRBV6-5
CDR3: CASSASMGYEQYF
DNA: TGTGCCAGCAGTGCCTCAATGGGCTACGAGCAGTACTTC

size: -
J: TRBJ2-7
D: TRBD1
V: TRBV19
CDR3: CASRDRGNTYEQYF
DNA: TGTGCCAGTAGGGACAGGGGCAATACCTACGAGCAGTACTTC

size: -
J: TRBJ2-1
D: -
V: TRBV29-1
CDR3: CSYRGDSYNEQFF
DNA: TGCAGTTACCGGGGGGACAGCTACAATGAGCAGTTCTTC

size: few
J: TRBJ2-1
D: TRBD2
V: TRBV7-9
CDR3: CASSLGAGGFYNEQFF
DNA: TGTGCCAGCAGCTTGGGGGCGGGAGGCTTTTACAATGAGCAGTTCTTC

size: -
J: TRBJ1-2
D: TRBD1
V: TRBV29-1
CDR3: CSVRAGQGFYGYTF
DNA: TGCAGCGTGCGGGCTGGACAGGGGTTCTATGGCTACACCTTC

size: few
J: TRBJ1-2
D: -
V: TRBV29-1
CDR3: CSGDQGDNYGYTF
DNA: TGCAGCGGAGACCAGGGTGACAACTATGGCTACACCTTC

size: -
J: TRBJ2-1
D: -
V: TRBV30
CDR3: CAWGTYNEQFF
DNA: TGTGCCTGGGGCACTTACAATGAGCAGTTCTTC

size: few
J: TRBJ2-2
D: TRBD2
V: TRBV9
CDR3: CASSVGAAGVITGELFF
DNA: TGTGCCAGCAGCGTAGGTGCAGCGGGGGTAATCACCGGGGAGCTGTTTTTT

size: -
J: TRBJ2-7
D: -
V: TRBV6-5
CDR3: CASAGRYEQYF
DNA: TGTGCCAGCGCGGGACGCTACGAGCAGTACTTC

size: few
J: TRBJ1-5
D: -
V: TRBV7-2
CDR3: CASSPQYQNQPQHF
DNA: TGTGCCAGCAGCCCGCAATACCAAAATCAGCCCCAGCATTTT

size: few
J: TRBJ1-1
D: -
V: TRBV4-3
CDR3: CASSQDTGRGGNRAFF
DNA: TGCGCCAGCAGCCAAGACACCGGCAGGGGTGGTAATCGAGCTTTCTTT

size: -
J: TRBJ2-1
D: TRBD2
V: TRBV5-6
CDR3: CASSLGLAGGPLSYNEQFF
DNA: TGTGCCAGCAGCTTGGGACTAGCGGGAGGGCCTTTGTCCTACAATGAGCAGTTCTTC

size: -
J: TRBJ2-7
D: TRBD2
V: TRBV4-3
CDR3: CASSQGSGTTYEQYF
DNA: TGCGCCAGCAGCCAAGGTTCCGGGACTACCTACGAGCAGTACTTC

size: -
J: TRBJ2-3
D: TRBD2
V: TRBV6-5
CDR3: CASSYSVGTRDTQYF
DNA: TGTGCCAGCAGTTACTCGGTCGGGACTAGGGATACGCAGTATTTT

size: -
J: TRBJ2-5
D: -
V: TRBV30
CDR3: CAWRKQETQYF
DNA: TGTGCCTGGAGGAAACAAGAGACCCAGTACTTC

size: -
J: TRBJ2-3
D: -
V: TRBV4-1
CDR3: CASSQVADTQYF
DNA: TGCGCCAGCAGCCAAGTTGCAGATACGCAGTATTTT

size: few
J: TRBJ2-7
D: TRBD2
V: TRBV30
CDR3: CAWSGGRVRSYEQYF
DNA: TGTGCCTGGAGTGGTGGGAGGGTTCGCTCCTACGAGCAGTACTTC

size: few
J: TRBJ2-7
D: TRBD2
V: TRBV19
CDR3: CASRHSGSSYEQYF
DNA: TGTGCCAGTAGGCATAGCGGGAGCTCCTACGAGCAGTACTTC

size: -
J: TRBJ2-1
D: -
V: TRBV5-8
CDR3: CASSLALRGRSYNEQFF
DNA: TGTGCCAGCAGCTTGGCTCTGCGGGGCCGCTCCTACAATGAGCAGTTCTTC

size: -
J: TRBJ1-1
D: -
V: TRBV28
CDR3: CASSPWGRNTEAFF
DNA: TGTGCCAGCAGTCCCTGGGGCCGGAACACTGAAGCTTTCTTT

size: -
J: TRBJ2-3
D: TRBD2
V: TRBV9
CDR3: CASSALGSGGPAGTDTQYF
DNA: TGTGCCAGCAGCGCCTTGGGTAGCGGGGGCCCCGCGGGCACAGATACGCAGTATTTT

size: few
J: TRBJ2-3
D: -
V: TRBV20-1
CDR3: CSALRGDTQYF
DNA: TGCAGTGCTTTACGAGGAGATACGCAGTATTTT

size: -
J: TRBJ2-5
D: -
V: TRBV6-1
CDR3: CASSGGERQETQYF
DNA: TGTGCCAGCAGTGGCGGCGAGCGGCAAGAGACCCAGTACTTC

size: -
J: TRBJ2-5
D: -
V: TRBV30
CDR3: CAWSVVEETQYF
DNA: TGTGCCTGGAGTGTAGTGGAAGAGACCCAGTACTTC

size: few
J: TRBJ2-1
D: -
V: TRBV18
CDR3: CASSPSDSRIRQFF
DNA: TGTGCCAGCTCACCAAGTGACAGTAGAATTCGGCAGTTCTTC

size: -
J: TRBJ2-5
D: -
V: TRBV6-6
CDR3: CASSPRTHQYF
DNA: TGTGCCAGCAGCCCCCGTACGCACCAGTACTTC

size: few
J: TRBJ2-2
D: -
V: TRBV19
CDR3: CASSITASTGELFF
DNA: TGTGCCAGTAGTATCACCGCGAGCACCGGGGAGCTGTTTTTT

size: few
J: TRBJ1-2
D: -
V: TRBV25-1
CDR3: CASSEGQGYGYTF
DNA: TGTGCCAGCAGTGAAGGACAAGGCTATGGCTACACCTTC

size: few
J: TRBJ2-1
D: -
V: TRBV30
CDR3: CARSSGMGAYNEQFF
DNA: TGTGCCCGCTCCTCCGGGATGGGGGCCTACAATGAGCAGTTCTTC

size: -
J: TRBJ2-1
D: TRBD1
V: TRBV2
CDR3: CASGGTGGMNAQFF
DNA: TGTGCCAGCGGCGGAACAGGGGGAATGAATGCGCAGTTCTTC